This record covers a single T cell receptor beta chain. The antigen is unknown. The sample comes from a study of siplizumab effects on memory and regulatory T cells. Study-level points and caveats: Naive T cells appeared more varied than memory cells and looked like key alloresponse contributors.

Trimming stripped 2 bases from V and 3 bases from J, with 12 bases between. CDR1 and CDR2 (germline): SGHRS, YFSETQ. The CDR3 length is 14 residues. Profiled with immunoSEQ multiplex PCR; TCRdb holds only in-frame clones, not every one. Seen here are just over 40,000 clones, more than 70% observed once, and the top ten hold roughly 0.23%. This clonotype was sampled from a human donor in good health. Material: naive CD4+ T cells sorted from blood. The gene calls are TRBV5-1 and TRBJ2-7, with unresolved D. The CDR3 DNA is TGCGCCAGCAGCTTCGAGTTTGGGTTCTACGAGCAGTACTTC. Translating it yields CASSFEFGFYEQYF.